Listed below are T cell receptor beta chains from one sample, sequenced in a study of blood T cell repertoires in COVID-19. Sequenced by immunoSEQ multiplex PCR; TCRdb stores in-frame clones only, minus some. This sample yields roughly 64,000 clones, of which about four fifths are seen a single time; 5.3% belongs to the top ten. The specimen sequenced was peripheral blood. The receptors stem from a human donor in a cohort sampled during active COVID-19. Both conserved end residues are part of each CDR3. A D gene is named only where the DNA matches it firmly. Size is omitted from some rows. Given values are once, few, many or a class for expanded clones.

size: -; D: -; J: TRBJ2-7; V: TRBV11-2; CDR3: CASSLAQGYEQYF; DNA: TGTGCCAGCAGCTTAGCCCAGGGCTACGAGCAGTACTTC
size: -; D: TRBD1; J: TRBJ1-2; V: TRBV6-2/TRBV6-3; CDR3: CASSPHGTGITYGYTF; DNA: TGTGCCAGCAGCCCCCACGGGACAGGGATCACCTATGGCTACACCTTC
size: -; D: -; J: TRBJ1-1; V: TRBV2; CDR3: CASSTNRNTEAFF; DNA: TGTGCCAGCAGTACAAACAGAAACACTGAAGCTTTCTTT
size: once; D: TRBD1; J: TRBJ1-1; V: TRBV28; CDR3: CASSEGMTGEAFF; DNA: TGTGCCAGCAGTGAGGGGATGACAGGGGAAGCTTTCTTT
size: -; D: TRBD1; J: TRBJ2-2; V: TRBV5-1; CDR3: CASSFGTGGNGELFF; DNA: TGCGCCAGCAGCTTTGGGACAGGGGGTAACGGGGAGCTGTTTTTT
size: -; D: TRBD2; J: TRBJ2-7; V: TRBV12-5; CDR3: CASGLFPSGGISYEQYF; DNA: TGTGCTAGTGGTTTGTTTCCTAGCGGGGGGATCTCCTACGAGCAGTACTTC
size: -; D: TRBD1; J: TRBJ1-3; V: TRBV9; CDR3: CASSVGGQGKGNTIYF; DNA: TGTGCCAGCAGCGTCGGGGGACAGGGGAAAGGAAACACCATATATTTT
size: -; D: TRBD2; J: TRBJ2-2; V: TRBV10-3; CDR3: CAITSRTSDRELFF; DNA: TGTGCCATCACCTCGAGGACTAGCGACCGGGAGCTGTTTTTT
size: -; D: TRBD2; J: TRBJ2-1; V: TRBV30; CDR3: CAWSTGGGYNEQFF; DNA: TGTGCCTGGAGTACGGGGGGGGGTTACAATGAGCAGTTCTTC
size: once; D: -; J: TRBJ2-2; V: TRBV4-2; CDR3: CASSFLVSRDTGELFF; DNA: TGTGCCAGCAGCTTTCTAGTGAGTCGGGACACCGGGGAGCTGTTTTTT
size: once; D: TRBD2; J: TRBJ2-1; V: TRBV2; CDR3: CASSVFSGGAGEQFF; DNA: TGTGCCAGCAGTGTTTTTAGCGGGGGGGCCGGCGAGCAGTTCTTC
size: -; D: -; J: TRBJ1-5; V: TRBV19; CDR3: CASQIRGGESNQPQHF; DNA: TGTGCCAGCCAGATTCGGGGCGGGGAAAGCAATCAGCCCCAGCATTTT
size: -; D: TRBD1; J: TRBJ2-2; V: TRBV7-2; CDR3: CASSLGQGVTGELFF; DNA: TGTGCCAGCAGCTTAGGGCAGGGGGTCACCGGGGAGCTGTTTTTT
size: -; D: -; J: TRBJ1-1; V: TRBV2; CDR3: CASLNRIEAFF; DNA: TGTGCCAGCCTTAACAGGATCGAAGCTTTCTTT
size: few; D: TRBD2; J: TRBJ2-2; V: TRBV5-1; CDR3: CASSGTSGANTGELFF; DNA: TGCGCCAGCAGCGGTACTAGCGGGGCGAACACCGGGGAGCTGTTTTTT
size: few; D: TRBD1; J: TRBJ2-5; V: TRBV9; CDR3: CASSVSTGGETQYF; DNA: TGTGCCAGCAGCGTATCGACAGGGGGGGAGACCCAGTACTTC
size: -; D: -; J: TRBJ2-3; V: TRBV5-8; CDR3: CASSFWTTSTDTQYF; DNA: TGTGCCAGCAGCTTTTGGACAACTAGCACAGATACGCAGTATTTT
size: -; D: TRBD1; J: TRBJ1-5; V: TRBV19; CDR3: CASSKRDRGTLGEPQHF; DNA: TGTGCCAGTAGTAAACGGGACAGGGGAACTTTGGGGGAGCCCCAGCATTTT
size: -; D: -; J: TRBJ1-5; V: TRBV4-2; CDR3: CASSQERDSNQPQHF; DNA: TGTGCCAGCAGCCAAGAAAGAGACAGTAATCAGCCCCAGCATTTT
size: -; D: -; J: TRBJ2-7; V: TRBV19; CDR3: CATMHPDSYEQYF; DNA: TGTGCCACCATGCATCCAGACTCCTACGAGCAGTACTTC
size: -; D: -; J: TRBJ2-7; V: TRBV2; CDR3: CASREGGSYEQYF; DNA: TGTGCCAGCAGGGAGGGGGGGTCCTACGAGCAGTACTTC
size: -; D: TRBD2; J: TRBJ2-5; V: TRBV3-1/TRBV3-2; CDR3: CASSLRGASSQETQYF; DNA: TGTGCCAGCAGCCTGCGGGGGGCCAGTAGCCAAGAGACCCAGTACTTC
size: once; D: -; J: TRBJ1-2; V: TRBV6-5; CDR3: CASSIGANYGYTF; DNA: TGTGCCAGCTCAATAGGAGCTAACTATGGCTACACCTTC
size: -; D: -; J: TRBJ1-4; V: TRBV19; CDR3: CASSIDRREKLFF; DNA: TGTGCCAGTAGTATTGACAGGCGGGAAAAACTGTTTTTT
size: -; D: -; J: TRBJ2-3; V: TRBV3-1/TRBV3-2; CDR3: CASSQAGSGTDTQYF; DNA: TGTGCCAGCAGCCAAGCGGGTAGCGGCACAGATACGCAGTATTTT
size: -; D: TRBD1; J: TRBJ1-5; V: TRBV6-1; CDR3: CASSEGYRGNQPQHF; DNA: TGTGCCAGCAGTGAAGGCTACAGGGGAAATCAGCCCCAGCATTTT